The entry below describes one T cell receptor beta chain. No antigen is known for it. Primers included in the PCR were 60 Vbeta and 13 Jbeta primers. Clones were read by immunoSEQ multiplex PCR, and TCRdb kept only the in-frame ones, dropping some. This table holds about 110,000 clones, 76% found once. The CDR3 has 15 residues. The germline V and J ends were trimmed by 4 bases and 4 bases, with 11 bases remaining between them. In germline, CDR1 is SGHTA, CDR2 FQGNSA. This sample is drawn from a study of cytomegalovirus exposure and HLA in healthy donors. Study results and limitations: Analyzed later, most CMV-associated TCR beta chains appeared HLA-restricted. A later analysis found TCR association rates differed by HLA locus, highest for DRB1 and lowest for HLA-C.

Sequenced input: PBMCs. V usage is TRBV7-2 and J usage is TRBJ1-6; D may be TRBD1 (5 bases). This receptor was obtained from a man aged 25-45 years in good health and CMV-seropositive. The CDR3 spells CASSSRGGYNSPLHF. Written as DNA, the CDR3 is TGTGCCAGCAGCTCCCGGGGGGGGTATAATTCACCCCTCCACTTT.